This TCR beta chain was observed in a study of OX40 agonist ivuxolimab in advanced cancers. Regarding the complete study: Ivuxolimab, which targeted the costimulatory receptor OX40 (CD134), was an agonistic, fully human IgG2 monoclonal antibody. Peripheral TCRbeta sequencing was intended to test whether TCR sequence diversity was altered and clonal T-cell expansion was caused by ivuxolimab. The monotherapy dose-escalation portion (N ≈ 50 patients) of the phase I ivuxolimab trial is reported in the paper. Among the roughly 52 dose-escalation patients, 19 had hepatocellular carcinoma, roughly 15 melanoma, 9 renal cell carcinoma and 9 head and neck cancer. Three dose-escalation patients achieved partial responses, one with hepatocellular carcinoma and two with cutaneous melanoma. In the dose-escalation cohort, 65% to 90% of patients were male, and the mean age was roughly 60 years, with a range of about 20 to 90. Patients were allowed to have had prior anti-PD-1, anti-PD-L1 or anti-CTLA-4 therapy, and around 40% of the dose-escalation patients had previously received checkpoint inhibitors. Intravenous ivuxolimab was administered to patients every 2 weeks at six dose levels: 0.01, 0.1, 0.3, 1.5, 3 and 10 mg/kg. Broader findings and caveats from the paper: In the 0.1-3.0 mg/kg groups, partial responders were among the patients with the lowest normalized peripheral clonal expansion, particularly in CD8+ T cells. After ivuxolimab, expanded clones were on average more numerous among CD8+ T cells than among CD4+ T cells. Clonal expansion of both CD4+ and CD8+ blood T cells was observed from baseline to week 6 at doses 0.1 to 3.0 mg/kg. Low levels of normalized T-cell clonal expansion were also shown by some nonresponding patients. The antigen specificity of the peripheral T cells that underwent clonal expansion was not determined.

For sequencing of the TCRbeta CDR3 region, genomic DNA was extracted from the sorted cells. The immunoSEQ Assay was used for sequencing of TCRbeta CDR3 regions. TCRdb took this table from immuneACCESS and kept in-frame rearrangements with V and J called. Such tables lack part of the clones; where checked against another copy, unresolved V genes explain under half of the gap, and the rest is unexplained. The table for this sample lists just over 80,000 clones; roughly 91% of them were counted only once. The ten largest clones capture more than 0.3% of the sample. The germline V gene (reference sequence) gives CDR1 as DFQATT and CDR2 as SNEGSKA. Trimming at the junction amounts to 3 bases on V and 4 bases on J, and the germline ends lie 4 bases apart. From the cysteine up to the phenylalanine, the CDR3 has a length of 11 residues. Left in the record is the CDR3 DNA by itself, 33 bases read in frame from the first base.

On this clone itself: Its recognized antigen is unknown. No quality values exist for individual bases; no much larger clone is one base distant.

The trial excluded patients who had a history of autoimmune disease or who were on systemic immunosuppression. Peripheral blood for TCR sequencing was collected from all dose cohorts at baseline, on cycle 4 day 1, and on cycle 7 day 1. Samples came from an open-label, multicenter, first-in-human phase I dose-escalation trial of ivuxolimab. Adults with locally advanced or metastatic melanoma, renal cell, hepatocellular, or head and neck squamous cell carcinoma were enrolled in the trial. CD4+ and CD8+ T cells were sorted separately from peripheral blood before TCR sequencing. This receptor was taken from an adult with an advanced solid tumor such as melanoma, head and neck, liver or kidney cancer. This specimen consisted of CD4+ or CD8+ T cells sorted from blood, obtained in a trial of the OX40 agonist ivuxolimab. The rearrangement combines TRBV20-1 with TRBJ2-1, with the D gene call left open. The CDR3 loop reads CSASHYNEQFF. The nucleotides are TGCAGTGCTAGCCATTACAATGAGCAGTTCTTC.